The rows below give T cell receptor beta chains drawn from one sample of a study of blood T cells in healthy people across ages. TCRdb reprocessed the 5' RACE reads via MiXCR and lists one record per CDR3 protein. Seen here are around 1.7 million distinct CDR3 sequences, roughly 30% observed once, and the top ten hold roughly 8%. Sequencing input: blood. These receptors originate from a woman aged 25 to 39 in good health. Both conserved end residues are trimmed from each CDR3. A clone size is listed for some rows: how often the clone was seen (once, few, many), or a class if it is expanded.

clone_size	j_call	v_call	cdr3_aa
-	TRBJ1-1	TRBV29-1	SVDGLRGTTEAF
many	TRBJ1-2	TRBV20-1	SAGVEGYT
few	TRBJ2-1	TRBV25-1	ASSDPPSDEQF
-	TRBJ1-3	TRBV20-1	SATRTVSGNTIY
many	TRBJ2-1	TRBV5-5	ASSSRVSGGAESYNEQF
many	TRBJ2-6	TRBV4-2	ASSQDLSAGANVLT
-	TRBJ2-1	TRBV28	ASSRGSNEQF
many	TRBJ2-4	TRBV20-1	SASSSAALAKNIQY
few	TRBJ1-1	TRBV28	ASTPSQGASNTEAF
many	TRBJ2-7	TRBV10-3	ATSGPSGEQY
-	TRBJ2-7	TRBV5-1	ASSWARGRGAYEQY
few	TRBJ1-5	TRBV4-1	ASSRWDREGNQPQH
-	TRBJ1-2	TRBV7-2	ASSKGGALYGYT
-	TRBJ1-1	TRBV25-1	ASSARTKTGGGTEAF
-	TRBJ2-5	TRBV20-1	SARAGGRREQY
few	TRBJ2-3	TRBV6-5	ASSYSGVAAGGKVDTQY
few	TRBJ1-1	TRBV7-9	ASSSPTDTEAF
many	TRBJ2-7	TRBV10-3	AISESGGSGSPEQY
-	TRBJ2-3	TRBV6-2/TRBV6-3	ASSYLLAGGRDTQY
-	TRBJ2-7	TRBV12-3/TRBV12-4	ASSPLSGTSTYEQY
-	TRBJ2-5	TRBV20-1	SAPRTGGPATQY
-	TRBJ2-3	TRBV12-3/TRBV12-4	ASSSGLAQY
-	TRBJ1-1	TRBV2	ASSAIGGNTEAF
many	TRBJ1-4	TRBV28	ASNSGANEKLF
-	TRBJ1-5	TRBV4-1	ASSLTDRVHQPQH
-	TRBJ1-1	TRBV6-6	ASSYRLNTEAF
-	TRBJ2-3	TRBV6-4	ASSDSAPTDTQY
many	TRBJ1-2	TRBV20-1	SVPENYGYT
few	TRBJ1-5	TRBV5-5	ASTSGTGELQPQH
few	TRBJ2-2	TRBV19	ASSKRNGELF
few	TRBJ2-1	TRBV12-3/TRBV12-4	ASSLDSGGAYNEQF
few	TRBJ1-1	TRBV4-3	ASSQDGQANTEAF
many	TRBJ2-7	TRBV29-1	SVGQGEQY
-	TRBJ1-3	TRBV5-1	ASTLGPTSGNTIY
-	-	TRBV7-6	ASRRDGLAEAGGTQY
few	-	TRBV3-1	AGSQDAAGGFPEQY
-	TRBJ2-2	TRBV11-2	ASSLRRTGAGELF
-	TRBJ1-2	TRBV2	ASSEIRGYT
many	TRBJ2-1	TRBV7-9	ASSLDLIYNEQF
few	TRBJ2-7	TRBV11-2	ASSPLGDRFYEQY